Listed below are T cell receptor beta chains from one sample, sequenced in a study of early T cells in non-severe SARS-CoV-2 infection. TCRdb re-analysed the 5' RACE reads in MiXCR, keeping a single row per CDR3 protein. The sample contains about 39,000 distinct CDR3 sequences, 5.5% of which appear only once. Sequences were derived from whole blood, sampled at baseline. These receptors came from an adult who was a healthcare worker with PCR-confirmed SARS-CoV-2 infection or an uninfected control (not recorded which). Each CDR3 is given with its conserved first and last residue. Each record gives: CDR3 length, V gene, D gene, clone size, J gene, CDR3 DNA, CDR3 protein. A D gene is named only where the DNA matches it firmly. A row's size may be missing; if present it is once, few, many or a size class.

>13|TRBV4-2|NA|many|TRBJ1-2
TGTGCCAGCAGCCCCGAGACAGGCTATGGCTACACCTTC
CASSPETGYGYTF
>13|TRBV12-3/TRBV12-4|NA|many|TRBJ2-7
TGTGCCAGCAGTACCGACCAGGCGAGCGAGCAGTACTTC
CASSTDQASEQYF
>13|TRBV25-1|NA|NA|TRBJ2-2
TGTGCCAGCAGTGAGGAGGACACCGGGGAGCTGTTTTTT
CASSEEDTGELFF
>14|TRBV6-1|NA|many|TRBJ2-7
TGTGCCAGCGGGGAGGCTCCCCGTCGCTACGAGCAGTACTTC
CASGEAPRRYEQYF
>16|TRBV7-9|NA|many|TRBJ1-3
TGTGCCAGCAGTCCCGTAACAGGGTTTACTGGAAACACCATATATTTT
CASSPVTGFTGNTIYF
>14|TRBV25-1|TRBD1|many|TRBJ2-1
TGTGCCAGCAGTGGTACAGGGGTTGGCAATGAGCAGTTCTTC
CASSGTGVGNEQFF
>15|TRBV3-1|TRBD2|many|TRBJ2-2
TGTGCCAGCAGCCAAGGCAGCGGGAGTGCCGGGGAGCTGTTTTTT
CASSQGSGSAGELFF
>14|TRBV20-1|TRBD2|many|TRBJ2-1
TGCAGTGCTAGGTCACTAGCGAACTACAATGAGCAGTTCTTC
CSARSLANYNEQFF
>15|TRBV6-2/TRBV6-3|NA|many|TRBJ1-4
TGTGCCAGCCGGGGAGCCGGGCGTGCTAATGAAAAACTGTTTTTT
CASRGAGRANEKLFF
>15|TRBV20-1|NA|many|TRBJ2-3
TGCAGTGCTAGAGGGGCCCAGGGGAACGCAGATACGCAGTATTTT
CSARGAQGNADTQYF
>13|TRBV12-3/TRBV12-4|NA|many|TRBJ1-1
TGTGCCAGCAGTTTCCGACGGTACACTGAAGCTTTCTTT
CASSFRRYTEAFF
>14|TRBV5-1|NA|NA|TRBJ2-3
TGCGCCAGCAGGCAGGGGTTGGCTACAGATACGCAGTATTTT
CASRQGLATDTQYF
>14|TRBV2|NA|few|TRBJ2-5
TGTGCCAGCAACGCTGAGGGGAGTCAAGAGACCCAGTACTTC
CASNAEGSQETQYF
>17|TRBV4-3|NA|few|TRBJ2-6
TGCGCCAGCAGCCAAGACCCCTCAGGGGTGAGGGCCAACGTCCTGACTTTC
CASSQDPSGVRANVLTF
>18|TRBV4-1|TRBD1|many|TRBJ1-4
TGCGCCAGCAGCCAGAACGGACCGCGGACAGGTAGAAATGAAAAACTGTTTTTT
CASSQNGPRTGRNEKLFF